One and the same sample provided the 27 T cell receptor beta chains below, sequenced in a study of CD8 T cells in Susac syndrome (dated by TCRdb to between 2018 and 2020). Library preparation employed the immunoSEQ multiplex PCR assay. RNA was extracted using the RNeasy kit, and about 0.5 to 1 microgram was reverse transcribed with random hexamers. In-frame beta chains were kept once TCRdb had trimmed the public reads at Q25 with fastp and called clones with MiXCR. CDR3 protein sequences are deduplicated, and each keeps its most common genes and DNA. This sample gives under 150,000 distinct CDR3 sequences in total; 85% to 95% of them show up just once. The top ten clonotypes cover about 0.14% of the sample. Sequencing was carried out using CD4+ T cells from PBMCs. The receptors originated from a human donor with Susac syndrome.

The chain couples TRBV11-1 to TRBJ1-1; D perhaps matches TRBD1 (5 bases). The CDR3 runs to 13 residues. Germline V gene sequence: CDR1 SGHAT, CDR2 FQDESV (reference sequence). Trimming took off 6 bases at V and 1 base at J, with 9 bases between the two ends. The CDR3 sequence is CASRVRENTEAFF. The CDR3 DNA reads TGTGCCAGCAGAGTCAGGGAGAACACTGAAGCTTTCTTT. Supplemented by reference TRBV11-1 and TRBJ1-1, the full variable domain reads EAEVAQSPRYKITEKSQAVAFWCDPISGHATLYWYRQILGQGPELLVQFQDESVVDDSQLPKDRFSAERLKGVDSTLKIQPAELGDSAMYLCASRVRENTEAFFGQGTRLTVV.

The V call is TRBV12-3 or TRBV12-4, the J call TRBJ2-2; 7 bases match TRBD1. V dropped 5 bases and J dropped 6; count of bases not matched to a gene: 3. This CDR3 spans 13 amino acids. The CDR3 sequence: CASSGDSSGELFF. DNA of the CDR3: TGTGCCAGCAGTGGGGACAGCTCCGGGGAGCTGTTTTTT.

The rearrangement links TRBV5-4 to TRBJ2-5; 13 nucleotides line up with TRBD2. The CDR3 is made up of 17 amino acids. Germline V gene data show CDR1 as SGHNT and CDR2 as YYREEE (reference sequence). V lost 4 bases, J lost 1 base, and 7 bases stayed unmatched. As DNA, the CDR3 is TGTGCCAGCAGCCTACTAGCGGGAGGGGGCCTCCAAGAGACCCAGTACTTC. Residues: CASSLLAGGGLQETQYF.

This clonotype appeared a single time. The gene calls are TRBV13 and TRBJ2-5, with 11 bases fitting TRBD2. The germline V gene has CDR1 PRHDT and CDR2 FYEKMQ (reference sequence). With 5 bases clipped from V and 10 bases from J, the junction kept 12 bases outside the gene matches. The CDR3 is 15 amino acids. CDR3 nucleotide sequence: TGTGCCAGCAGCATTCTGACCGGGACTAGCGGACTCCAGTACTTC. Translation gives CASSILTGTSGLQYF.

The CDR3 sequence is CASSELGGGQPQHF. DNA for the CDR3: TGTGCCAGCAGTGAACTAGGGGGTGGCCAGCCCCAGCATTTT. The chain employs TRBV6-1 and TRBJ1-5; D may be TRBD1 (6 bases). The CDR3 extends over 14 amino acids. Per germline, CDR1 MNHNS and CDR2 SASEGT. The V end lost 2 bases, the J end lost 7 bases, and 12 bases lay between the germline ends.

V usage is TRBV7-2 and J usage is TRBJ1-2, with TRBD1 as a possible D gene (5 bases). CDR1 and CDR2 from the germline V gene are SGHTA and FQGNSA. Trimming left V 2 bases short and J 2 bases short, with 12 bases between. There are 15 residues in the CDR3. CDR3 nucleotide sequence: TGTGCCAGCAGCTTATCCGTAGACAGAAACTATGGCTACACCTTC. Translating it yields CASSLSVDRNYGYTF.

The rearrangement uses TRBV7-2 and TRBJ2-5; D is uncertain. The CDR3 runs 15 residues. CDR1 is SGHTA and CDR2 is FQGNSA in the germline V gene. Trimming pared 0 bases from V and 1 base from J, leaving 9 bases between. The CDR3 spells CASSLASAPQETQYF. DNA of the CDR3: TGTGCCAGCAGCTTAGCGTCGGCTCCCCAAGAGACCCAGTACTTC. The whole variable domain, remainder taken from reference TRBV7-2 and TRBJ2-5, is GAGVSQSPSNKVTEKGKDVELRCDPISGHTALYWYRQSLGQGLEFLIYFQGNSAPDKSGLPSDRFSAERTGGSVSTLTIQRTQQEDSAVYLCASSLASAPQETQYFGPGTRLLVL.

The chain combines TRBV28 with TRBJ2-5; 8 nucleotides match TRBD1. This CDR3 comprises 17 residues. Trimming at V came to 5 bases and at J to 1 base, leaving 12 bases not matched to a gene. Germline assignment: CDR1 MDHEN and CDR2 SYDVKM. The CDR3 nucleotides read TGTGCCAGCAGTCCACACCCGGACAGGGTGACCCAAGAGACCCAGTACTTC. It translates to CASSPHPDRVTQETQYF.

The chain combines TRBV6-5 with TRBJ2-4, with TRBD1 matching over 9 bases. V shed 0 bases, J shed 1 base, and the junction held 10 bases outside the gene matches. Germline CDR1 reads MNHEY; CDR2 reads SVGAGI. The CDR3 totals 19 residues. CDR3 nucleotide sequence: TGTGCCAGCAGTTACTCCGTGGGACAGGGACTCTTGGCCAAAAACATTCAGTACTTC. Translation: CASSYSVGQGLLAKNIQYF.

The chain is built from TRBV12-3 or TRBV12-4 and TRBJ2-5, with D maybe TRBD2 (5 bases). V was cut by 4 bases and J by 4 bases, with 10 bases left in between. CDR3 length: 13 amino acids. The CDR3 nucleotides are TGTGCCAGCAGTTCCACTAGGGTAGAGACCCAGTACTTC. Its protein is CASSSTRVETQYF.

This chain links TRBV28 with TRBJ1-5, with TRBD1 matching 7 bases. Germline V gene data show CDR1 as MDHEN and CDR2 as SYDVKM. Unmatched junction bases numbered 5, after V lost 4 bases and J lost 2 bases. This CDR3 is 15 amino acids long. For the CDR3, the DNA is TGTGCCAGCAGTTCGAACAGGGGTCGCAATCAGCCCCAGCATTTT. This codes for CASSSNRGRNQPQHF. The full variable domain, rest sourced from reference TRBV28 and TRBJ1-5, is DVKVTQSSRYLVKRTGEKVFLECVQDMDHENMFWYRQDPGLGLRLIYFSYDVKMKEKGDIPEGYSVSREKKERFSLILESASTNQTSMYLCASSSNRGRNQPQHFGDGTRLSIL.

To note about this clonotype: An end of the junction does not agree with germline; a read error may underlie this. The rearrangement uses TRBV29-1 and TRBJ2-2; D might be TRBD2 (5 bases). The CDR3 contains 14 residues. Germline lookup yields CDR1 SQVTM and CDR2 ANQGSEA. CDR3 sequence reads: CSVEWAVNTGELLF. The DNA of the CDR3 is TGCAGCGTTGAATGGGCGGTGAACACCGGGGAGCTGCTTTTT.

V usage is TRBV30 and J usage is TRBJ2-1; the D is unclear. Germline V gene lookup returns CDR1 GTSNPN and CDR2 SVGIG (reference sequence). Trimming removed 0 bases at V and 9 bases at J, with 9 bases between. The CDR3 has 12 residues. The CDR3 spells CAWSVMGVEQFF. The CDR3 DNA sequence: TGTGCCTGGAGTGTAATGGGTGTTGAGCAGTTCTTC.

This clonotype was detected once. V and J are TRBV30 and TRBJ2-3; D remains unclear. V lost 5 bases and J lost 2, with 11 bases in between. The V gene's germline CDR1 is GTSNPN and CDR2 SVGIG (reference sequence). The CDR3 extends over 13 amino acids. CDR3 region: CAWVSGFTDTQYF. The CDR3 DNA reads TGTGCCTGGGTTTCCGGGTTCACAGATACGCAGTATTTT.

The chain combines TRBV7-3 with TRBJ1-1, with unresolved D. V lost 2 bases to trimming and J lost 4 bases, with 20 bases between them. CDR1 is SGHTA, CDR2 FQGTGA, per germline. The CDR3 contains 17 residues. The CDR3 sequence is CASSLSPMGTVGTEAFF. CDR3 in DNA: TGTGCCAGCAGCTTATCCCCAATGGGTACGGTTGGCACTGAAGCTTTCTTT. The full variable domain, in which reference TRBV7-3 and TRBJ1-1 provide the parts outside the CDR3, is GAGVSQTPSNKVTEKGKYVELRCDPISGHTALYWYRQSLGQGPEFLIYFQGTGAADDSGLPNDRFFAVRPEGSVSTLKIQRTERGDSAVYLCASSLSPMGTVGTEAFFGQGTRLTVV.

The chain links TRBV19 to TRBJ2-1, with D unresolved. The CDR3 has 14 residues. Germline lookup yields CDR1 LNHDA and CDR2 SQIVND (reference sequence). The ends were cut back, 5 bases at V and 7 bases at J, with 15 bases in the middle. The CDR3 nucleotides are TGTGCCAGTAGTCAAGACTCGGCGGTGAATGAGCAGTTCTTC. Translated, it gives CASSQDSAVNEQFF. The full variable domain, its missing parts supplied by reference TRBV19 and TRBJ2-1, is DGGITQSPKYLFRKEGQNVTLSCEQNLNHDAMYWYRQDPGQGLRLIYYSQIVNDFQKGDIAEGYSVSREKKESFPLTVTSAQKNPTAFYLCASSQDSAVNEQFFGPGTRLTVL.

The chain links TRBV6-4 to TRBJ1-1; TRBD1 matches at 10 bases. CDR1 MRHNA and CDR2 SNTAGT come from the germline V gene. The CDR3 is 16 amino acids. V gave up 5 bases and J gave up 0 bases; unmatched junction bases: 6. CDR3 sequence reads: CASSWDRGSMNTEAFF. The CDR3 DNA is TGTGCCAGCAGTTGGGACAGGGGCTCGATGAACACTGAAGCTTTCTTT.

The chain uses TRBV7-2 and TRBJ2-3, with no clear D. The CDR3 has 13 residues. Trimming left V 2 bases short and J 4 bases short, with 7 bases between. Looked up from germline, CDR1 is SGHTA and CDR2 is FQGNSA. CDR3 DNA sequence: TGTGCCAGCAGCTTATCGCGATCAGATACGCAGTATTTT. Amino acid sequence: CASSLSRSDTQYF. Together with reference TRBV7-2 and TRBJ2-3, the CDR3 gives the full variable domain: GAGVSQSPSNKVTEKGKDVELRCDPISGHTALYWYRQSLGQGLEFLIYFQGNSAPDKSGLPSDRFSAERTGGSVSTLTIQRTQQEDSAVYLCASSLSRSDTQYFGPGTRLTVL.

The gene calls are TRBV28 and TRBJ2-6, with 7 bases fitting TRBD2. CDR3 size: 16 residues. The germline CDR1 and CDR2 sequences are MDHEN and SYDVKM. The V gene end was trimmed by 6 bases and the J gene end by 0 bases; junction bases not matched to a gene: 5. CDR3: CASRPGGVSGANVLTF. DNA for the CDR3: TGTGCCAGCAGGCCGGGGGGTGTCTCTGGGGCCAACGTCCTGACTTTC.

The rearrangement joins TRBV30 to TRBJ1-5; D not resolved. This CDR3 is built from 13 residues. Trimming took off 0 bases at V and 9 bases at J, with 12 bases between the two ends. Looked up from germline, CDR1 is GTSNPN and CDR2 is SVGIG (reference sequence). The DNA of the CDR3 is TGTGCCTGGAGTGTGAAAGGGAGCCGGCCCCAGCATTTT. Translation gives CAWSVKGSRPQHF.

The gene calls are TRBV9 and TRBJ2-6; 9 bases map to TRBD1. Germline V gives CDR1 SGDLS, CDR2 YYNGEE. The CDR3 has 17 amino acids. Trimming cost V 4 bases and J 1 base; bases outside gene matches: 6. CDR3 protein: CASSRRQGGSGANVLTF. Written as DNA, the CDR3 is TGTGCCAGCAGCCGACGACAGGGGGGATCTGGGGCCAACGTCCTGACTTTC.

The sample holds one count of this clonotype. The chain recombines TRBV20-1 with TRBJ1-6, with TRBD1 as a possible D gene (5 bases). CDR1 is DFQATT, CDR2 SNEGSKA, per germline (reference sequence). The CDR3 length is 18 residues. The germline V and J ends were trimmed by 2 bases and 5 bases, with 22 bases remaining between them. The CDR3 sequence is CSARLYDSGITNNSPLHF. CDR3 coding DNA: TGCAGTGCTAGACTCTACGACAGCGGAATCACCAATAATTCACCCCTCCACTTT.

This chain links TRBV4-3 with TRBJ1-1; D is perhaps TRBD1 (5 bases). V dropped 1 base and J dropped 3 bases, with 15 bases sitting between them. Germline CDR1 is LGHNA and CDR2 is YSLEER. The CDR3 covers 16 residues. This chain's CDR3 is CASSQGPQGLDTEAFF. The CDR3 bases are TGCGCCAGCAGCCAAGGGCCTCAGGGTTTGGACACTGAAGCTTTCTTT.

CDR3 amino acids: CASSTGQATGELFF. CDR3 sequence (DNA): TGTGCCAGCAGCACCGGACAGGCCACCGGGGAGCTGTTTTTT. The V call is TRBV7-3, the J call TRBJ2-2, with 7 nucleotides matching TRBD1. CDR1 is SGHTA, CDR2 FQGTGA, per germline. The V segment lost 5 bases and the J segment 4 bases; nucleotides outside the gene matches: 4. This CDR3 is built from 14 residues.

Only one count was recorded for this clonotype. The DNA for the CDR3 is TGTGCCAGCTCCGGGGCCGGGGAGACCCAGTACTTC. This codes for CASSGAGETQYF. The chain carries TRBV12-3 or TRBV12-4 and TRBJ2-5; the D gene could be TRBD1 or TRBD2 (5 bases each). The CDR3 length is 12 residues. Trimming took off 8 bases at V and 5 bases at J, with 12 bases between the two ends.

J is TRBJ1-1 and V is TRBV19, with 7 bases identical to TRBD1. This CDR3 region has 14 residues. Germline CDR1 LNHDA, CDR2 SQIVND (reference sequence). V lost 6 bases and J lost 1; bases outside the gene matches: 5. The chain's CDR3 is CASRRQGRNTEAFF. DNA of the CDR3: TGTGCCAGTAGAAGACAGGGAAGGAACACTGAAGCTTTCTTT.

This chain connects TRBV5-4 to TRBJ1-6; D call uncertain. Germline V CDR1 and CDR2: SGHNT, YYREEE (reference sequence). The CDR3 is made up of 15 amino acids. V gave up 0 bases and J gave up 16 bases, with 20 bases separating them. CDR3 sequence (DNA): TGTGCCAGCAGCTTGGCGGACTCCTATAATTCACTTCTCCACTTT. This translates into CASSLADSYNSLLHF.